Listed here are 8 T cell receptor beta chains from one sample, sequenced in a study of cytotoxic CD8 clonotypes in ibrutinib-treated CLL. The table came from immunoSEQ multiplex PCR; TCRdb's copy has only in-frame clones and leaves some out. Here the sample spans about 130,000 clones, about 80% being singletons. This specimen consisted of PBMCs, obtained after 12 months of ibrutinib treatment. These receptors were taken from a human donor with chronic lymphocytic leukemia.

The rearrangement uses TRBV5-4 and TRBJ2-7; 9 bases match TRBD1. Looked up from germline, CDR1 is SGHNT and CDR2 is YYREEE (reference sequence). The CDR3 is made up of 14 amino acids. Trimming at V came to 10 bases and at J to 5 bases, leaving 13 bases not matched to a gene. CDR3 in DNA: TGTGCCTACATCCCGGGACAGGGATTCAACGAGCAGTACTTC. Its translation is CAYIPGQGFNEQYF.

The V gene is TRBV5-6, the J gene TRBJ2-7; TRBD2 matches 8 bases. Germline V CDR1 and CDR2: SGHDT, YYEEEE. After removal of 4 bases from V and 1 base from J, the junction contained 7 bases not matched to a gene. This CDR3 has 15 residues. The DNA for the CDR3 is TGTGCCAGCAGCCGGGCGGCTAGCGGGTCCTACGAGCAGTACTTC. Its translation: CASSRAASGSYEQYF.

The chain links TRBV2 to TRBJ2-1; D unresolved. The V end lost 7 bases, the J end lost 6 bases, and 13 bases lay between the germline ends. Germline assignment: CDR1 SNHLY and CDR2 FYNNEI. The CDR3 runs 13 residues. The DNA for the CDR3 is TGTGCCAGCACCACCTTGCAGGTCAATGAGCAGTTCTTC. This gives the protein CASTTLQVNEQFF.

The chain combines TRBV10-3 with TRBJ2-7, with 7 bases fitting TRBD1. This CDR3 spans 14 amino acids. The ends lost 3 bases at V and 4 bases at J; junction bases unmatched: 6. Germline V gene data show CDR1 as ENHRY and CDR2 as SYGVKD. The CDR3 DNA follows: TGTGCCATCAGTGATAGCAGGGGGTCTTACGAGCAGTACTTC. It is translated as CAISDSRGSYEQYF.

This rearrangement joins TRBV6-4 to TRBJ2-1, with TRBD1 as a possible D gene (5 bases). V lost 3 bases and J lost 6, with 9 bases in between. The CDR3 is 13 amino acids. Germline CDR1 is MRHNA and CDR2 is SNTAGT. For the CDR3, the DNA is TGTGCCAGCAGTGATTGGCAGGGCAATGAGCAGTTCTTC. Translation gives CASSDWQGNEQFF.

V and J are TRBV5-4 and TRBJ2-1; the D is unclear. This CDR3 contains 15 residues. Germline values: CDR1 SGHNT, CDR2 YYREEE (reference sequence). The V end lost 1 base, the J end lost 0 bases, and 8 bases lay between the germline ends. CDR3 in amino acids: CASSLTMGSYNEQFF. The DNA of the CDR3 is TGTGCCAGCAGCTTGACTATGGGCTCCTACAATGAGCAGTTCTTC.

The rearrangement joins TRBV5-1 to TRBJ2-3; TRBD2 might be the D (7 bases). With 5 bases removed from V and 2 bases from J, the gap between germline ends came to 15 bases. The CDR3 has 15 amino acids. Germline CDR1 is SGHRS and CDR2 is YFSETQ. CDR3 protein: CASRSGGLVTDTQYF. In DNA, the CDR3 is TGCGCCAGCAGATCCGGGGGGCTAGTCACAGATACGCAGTATTTT.

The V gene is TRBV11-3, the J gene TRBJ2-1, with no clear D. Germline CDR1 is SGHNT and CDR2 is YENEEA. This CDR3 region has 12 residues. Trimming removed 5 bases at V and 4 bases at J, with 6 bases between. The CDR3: CASSDSYNEQFF. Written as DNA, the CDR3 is TGTGCCAGCAGCGACTCGTACAATGAGCAGTTCTTC.